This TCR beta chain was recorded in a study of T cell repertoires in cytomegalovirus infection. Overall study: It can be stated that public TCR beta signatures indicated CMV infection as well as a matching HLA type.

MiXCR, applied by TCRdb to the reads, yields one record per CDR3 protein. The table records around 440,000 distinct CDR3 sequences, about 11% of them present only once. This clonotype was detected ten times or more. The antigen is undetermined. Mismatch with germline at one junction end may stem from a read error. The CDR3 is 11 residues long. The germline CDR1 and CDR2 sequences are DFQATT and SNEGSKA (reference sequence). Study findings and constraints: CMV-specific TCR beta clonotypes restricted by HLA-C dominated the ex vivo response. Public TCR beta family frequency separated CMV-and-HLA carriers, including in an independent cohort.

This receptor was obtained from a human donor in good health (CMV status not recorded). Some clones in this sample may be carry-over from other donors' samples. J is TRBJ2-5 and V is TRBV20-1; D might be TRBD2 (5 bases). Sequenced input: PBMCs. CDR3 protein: CRTAEEETQYF. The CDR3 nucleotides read TGTAGGACGGCGGAGGAAGAGACCCAGTACTTC.